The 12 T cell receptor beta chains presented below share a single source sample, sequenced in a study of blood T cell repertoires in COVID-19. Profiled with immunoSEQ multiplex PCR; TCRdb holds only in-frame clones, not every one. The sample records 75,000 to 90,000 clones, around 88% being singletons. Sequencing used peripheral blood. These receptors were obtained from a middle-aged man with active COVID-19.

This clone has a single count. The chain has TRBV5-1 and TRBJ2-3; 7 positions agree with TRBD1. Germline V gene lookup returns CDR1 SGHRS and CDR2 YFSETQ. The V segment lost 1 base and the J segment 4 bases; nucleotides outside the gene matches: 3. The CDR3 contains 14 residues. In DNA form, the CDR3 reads TGCGCCAGCAGCTTGAGACAGGGCGCAGATACGCAGTATTTT. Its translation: CASSLRQGADTQYF. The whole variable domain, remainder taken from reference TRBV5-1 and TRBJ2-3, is KAGVTQTPRYLIKTRGQQVTLSCSPISGHRSVSWYQQTPGQGLQFLFEYFSETQRNKGNFPGRFSGRQFSNSRSEMNVSTLELGDSALYLCASSLRQGADTQYFGPGTRLTVL.

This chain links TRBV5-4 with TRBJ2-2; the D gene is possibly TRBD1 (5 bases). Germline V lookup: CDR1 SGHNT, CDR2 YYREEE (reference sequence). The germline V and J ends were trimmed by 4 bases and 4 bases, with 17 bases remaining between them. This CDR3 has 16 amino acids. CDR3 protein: CASSLPSDSSTGELFF. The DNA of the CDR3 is TGTGCCAGCAGCCTCCCCTCCGACAGTTCCACCGGGGAGCTGTTTTTT. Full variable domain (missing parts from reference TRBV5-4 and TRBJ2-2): ETGVTQSPTHLIKTRGQQVTLRCSSQSGHNTVSWYQQALGQGPQFIFQYYREEENGRGNFPPRFSGLQFPNYSSELNVNALELDDSALYLCASSLPSDSSTGELFFGEGSRLTVL.

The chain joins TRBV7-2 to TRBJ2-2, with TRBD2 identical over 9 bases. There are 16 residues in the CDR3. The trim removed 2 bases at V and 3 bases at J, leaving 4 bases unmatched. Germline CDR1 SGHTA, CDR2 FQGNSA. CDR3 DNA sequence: TGTGCCAGCAGCTTAAGTAGCGGGGGTCACACCGGGGAGCTGTTTTTT. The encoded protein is CASSLSSGGHTGELFF.

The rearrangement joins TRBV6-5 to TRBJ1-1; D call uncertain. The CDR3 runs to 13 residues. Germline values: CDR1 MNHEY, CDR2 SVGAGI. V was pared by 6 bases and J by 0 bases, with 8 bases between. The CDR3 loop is CASSTVMNTEAFF. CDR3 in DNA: TGTGCCAGCAGCACGGTGATGAACACTGAAGCTTTCTTT.

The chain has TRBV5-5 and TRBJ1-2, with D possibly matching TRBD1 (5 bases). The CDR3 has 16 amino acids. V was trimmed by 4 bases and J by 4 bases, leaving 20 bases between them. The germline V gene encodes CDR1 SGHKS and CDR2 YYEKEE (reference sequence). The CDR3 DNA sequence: TGTGCCAGCAGCCCCGGGACTTCCCCCACTGCCTATGGCTACACCTTC. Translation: CASSPGTSPTAYGYTF.

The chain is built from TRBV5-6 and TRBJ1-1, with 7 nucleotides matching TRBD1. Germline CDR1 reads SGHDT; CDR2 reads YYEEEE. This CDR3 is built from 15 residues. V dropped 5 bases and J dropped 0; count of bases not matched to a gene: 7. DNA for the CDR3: TGTGCCAGCAGTTATGCCGGGACAGTGAACACTGAAGCTTTCTTT. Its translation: CASSYAGTVNTEAFF. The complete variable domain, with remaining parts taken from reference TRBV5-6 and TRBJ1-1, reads DAGVTQSPTHLIKTRGQQVTLRCSPKSGHDTVSWYQQALGQGPQFIFQYYEEEERQRGNFPDRFSGHQFPNYSSELNVNALLLGDSALYLCASSYAGTVNTEAFFGQGTRLTVV.

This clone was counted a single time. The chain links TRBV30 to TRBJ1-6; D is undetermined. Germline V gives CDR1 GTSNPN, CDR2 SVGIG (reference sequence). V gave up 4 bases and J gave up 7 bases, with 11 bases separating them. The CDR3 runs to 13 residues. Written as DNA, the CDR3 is TGTGCCTGGACCCGAGAACGCAATTCACCCCTCCACTTT. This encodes CAWTRERNSPLHF.

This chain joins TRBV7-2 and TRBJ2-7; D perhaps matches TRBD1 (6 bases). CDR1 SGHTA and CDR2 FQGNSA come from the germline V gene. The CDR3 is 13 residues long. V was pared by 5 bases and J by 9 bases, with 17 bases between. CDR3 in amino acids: CASSPDSLPGQYF. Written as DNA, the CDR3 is TGTGCCAGCAGCCCGGACAGCCTGCCGGGGCAGTACTTC.

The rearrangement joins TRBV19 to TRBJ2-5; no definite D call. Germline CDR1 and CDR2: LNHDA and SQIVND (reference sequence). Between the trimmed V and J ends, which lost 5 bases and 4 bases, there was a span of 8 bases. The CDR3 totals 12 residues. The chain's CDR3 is CASSYARETQYF. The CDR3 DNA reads TGTGCCAGTAGTTACGCGCGAGAGACCCAGTACTTC. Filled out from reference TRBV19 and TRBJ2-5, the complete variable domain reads DGGITQSPKYLFRKEGQNVTLSCEQNLNHDAMYWYRQDPGQGLRLIYYSQIVNDFQKGDIAEGYSVSREKKESFPLTVTSAQKNPTAFYLCASSYARETQYFGPGTRLLVL.

The CDR3 reads CAIRGAGDTEAFF. The CDR3 DNA is TGTGCCATCAGGGGAGCAGGGGACACTGAAGCTTTCTTT. The chain links TRBV6-6 to TRBJ1-1, with D maybe TRBD1 (6 bases). Germline V gene lookup returns CDR1 MNHNY and CDR2 SVGAGI (reference sequence). V dropped 10 bases and J dropped 3 bases, with 15 bases sitting between them. CDR3 length: 13 amino acids.

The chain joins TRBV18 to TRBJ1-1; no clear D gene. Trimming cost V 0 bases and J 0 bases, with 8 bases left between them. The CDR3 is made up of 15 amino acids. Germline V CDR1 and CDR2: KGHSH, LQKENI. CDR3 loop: CASSPPGALNTEAFF. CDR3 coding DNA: TGTGCCAGCTCACCACCTGGTGCGCTGAACACTGAAGCTTTCTTT.

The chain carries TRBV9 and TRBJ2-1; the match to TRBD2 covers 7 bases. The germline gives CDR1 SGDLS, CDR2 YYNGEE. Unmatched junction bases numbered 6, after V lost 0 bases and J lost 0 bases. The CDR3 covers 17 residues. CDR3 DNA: TGTGCCAGCAGCGTAGAAGCGGGACCTAGCTCCTACAATGAGCAGTTCTTC. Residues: CASSVEAGPSSYNEQFF.